Following are 23 T cell receptor beta chains from one sample sequenced in a study of T cell clusters in autoimmune cytopenias (dated by TCRdb to the late 2010s). TRB amplification used approximately 0.25 ug of peripheral blood genomic DNA, tens of thousands of genome equivalents, per sample. The reads were generated on an Illumina MiSeq. Multiplex PCR with a touch-down protocol amplified TRB rearrangements, with the TRB-A and TRB-B primer pools combined in a single tube. TCRdb reprocessed the reads and assigns one entry to each CDR3 protein sequence, leaving out DNA. The sample's table covers 6,100 or so distinct CDR3 sequences. Of the sample, 7.5% to 8% is held by the ten largest clones. Separately, the same data were catalogued under a study of T cell repertoires in aging, cancer and after chemotherapy.

The sample consisted of peripheral blood. These receptors were collected from a human donor in good health.

This chain joins TRBV14 and TRBJ1-1. This CDR3 has 13 amino acids. CDR1 and CDR2 from the germline V gene are SGHDN and FVKESK. The CDR3 protein is CASGQQENTEAFF.

This clonotype is classed as medium-sized by frequency. The V gene is TRBV6-5, the J gene TRBJ1-1; TCRdb lists TRBD1, though no DNA is available to test this call. The CDR3 consists of 13 residues. Germline values: CDR1 MNHEY, CDR2 SVGAGI. This CDR3 reads CASSYGGNTEAFF.

This clonotype is classed as medium-sized by frequency. The chain has TRBV19 and TRBJ2-1; lacking DNA, the TRBD1 call made by TCRdb goes unchecked. The CDR3 has 13 amino acids. In germline, CDR1 is LNHDA, CDR2 SQIVND (reference sequence). CDR3 protein: CASSSVSRGEQFF.

The chain joins TRBV5-6 to TRBJ1-1; TCRdb's D call, TRBD1, is unchecked because there is no DNA. Germline CDR1 and CDR2: SGHDT and YYEEEE. The CDR3 loop spans 14 amino acids. The chain's CDR3 is CASSLRQGEIEAFF.

This clonotype shows up as medium-sized (0.01 to 0.1%) by frequency. V and J are TRBV27 and TRBJ2-1; no DNA is available, so the TRBD2 call from TCRdb remains unchecked. This CDR3 is 17 amino acids long. Germline V gene lookup returns CDR1 MNHEY and CDR2 SMNVEV (reference sequence). The CDR3 region is CASTPYSGTSGGGEQFF.

Judged by frequency, this clonotype is medium-sized (0.01 to 0.1%). The chain uses TRBV30 and TRBJ2-1; absent DNA, TCRdb's TRBD2 call cannot be checked. Germline V CDR1 and CDR2: GTSNPN, SVGIG (reference sequence). The CDR3 length is 13 residues. CDR3 region: CAWSVHATSGSFF.

The chain couples TRBV4-3 to TRBJ1-1. The CDR3 spans 14 residues. Germline CDR1 and CDR2: LGHNA and YSLEER. CDR3 residues: CASSHIEGSTEAFF.

The chain employs TRBV6-5 and TRBJ2-7; TCRdb designates TRBD1, a call that cannot be tested without DNA. CDR1 MNHEY and CDR2 SVGAGI come from the germline V gene. The CDR3 is made up of 15 amino acids. CDR3 loop: CASSPPRGASYEQYF.

According to its frequency, this clonotype is medium-sized. The CDR3 sequence is CASSPPGSGTYEQYF. This chain uses TRBV27 with TRBJ2-7; checking the TCRdb D call of TRBD2 is not possible without DNA. The CDR3 spans 15 residues. Germline V lookup: CDR1 MNHEY, CDR2 SMNVEV (reference sequence).

This chain uses TRBV24-1 with TRBJ2-6; the D gene TCRdb calls, TRBD1, cannot be checked with no DNA. Germline values: CDR1 KGHDR, CDR2 SFDVKD. This CDR3 is built from 17 residues. This chain's CDR3 is CATSDPGGSSGANVLTF.

This chain links TRBV27 with TRBJ2-2; as DNA is missing, the TRBD1 call by TCRdb cannot be tested. Per germline, CDR1 MNHEY and CDR2 SMNVEV (reference sequence). This CDR3 region has 17 residues. CDR3 loop: CASSLRGGTGLTGELFF.

This clonotype registers medium-sized by frequency. The chain recombines TRBV29-1 with TRBJ1-1; as DNA is missing, the TRBD1 call by TCRdb cannot be tested. The CDR3 runs 11 residues. CDR1 and CDR2 (germline): SQVTM, ANQGSEA. The CDR3 region is CSGGVGTEAFF.

Judged by frequency, this clonotype is medium-sized. The V and J genes are TRBV7-6 and TRBJ1-5. There are 15 residues in the CDR3. Germline CDR1 reads SGHVS; CDR2 reads FNYEAQ. The CDR3 here is CASSLSGLSNQPQHF.

This chain links TRBV7-2 with TRBJ2-2. Germline CDR1 is SGHTA and CDR2 is FQGNSA. CDR3 length equals 14 residues. CDR3 region: CASSFVGTSGELFF.

This clonotype ranks as medium-sized (0.01 to 0.1%) in terms of frequency. The chain is built from TRBV6-5 and TRBJ2-2. Germline-derived CDR1 and CDR2 are MNHEY and SVGAGI. The CDR3 has 16 amino acids. CDR3: CASSYSFTGIAGELFF.

This clonotype is medium-sized by frequency. This chain's CDR3 is CASSWADTQYF. V is TRBV6-5 and J is TRBJ2-3. The germline CDR1 and CDR2 sequences are MNHEY and SVGAGI. The CDR3 spans 11 residues.

This chain links TRBV20-1 with TRBJ2-6. Germline V gene sequence: CDR1 DFQATT, CDR2 SNEGSKA (reference sequence). The CDR3 extends over 13 amino acids. CDR3 residues: CSARGLGANVLTF.

This clonotype counts as medium-sized by frequency. The V call is TRBV6-5, the J call TRBJ1-2. The CDR3 is 17 amino acids. CDR1 is MNHEY, CDR2 SVGAGI, per germline. CDR3: CASSYSGAGRSLYGYTF.

Judged by frequency, this clonotype is medium-sized. This CDR3 reads CASSYLPGQGAINYGYTF. This chain links TRBV19 with TRBJ1-2; TCRdb indicates TRBD1, and absent DNA this call remains unverified. The germline V gene has CDR1 LNHDA and CDR2 SQIVND (reference sequence). This CDR3 has 18 amino acids.

Considering frequency, this clonotype is medium-sized. The CDR3 protein is CASSLPSGVQSQYF. The chain couples TRBV5-1 to TRBJ2-5. Germline CDR1 and CDR2: SGHRS and YFSETQ. The length of the CDR3 is 14 residues.

V usage is TRBV20-1 and J usage is TRBJ2-7; TCRdb names TRBD1, which stays unverified in the absence of DNA. The CDR3 is 14 amino acids. Germline values: CDR1 DFQATT, CDR2 SNEGSKA (reference sequence). This CDR3 reads CSARGTADYYEQYF.

Considering frequency, this clonotype is medium-sized. The chain is built from TRBV19 and TRBJ1-2; with no DNA, the TCRdb D assignment of TRBD1 cannot be verified. Germline CDR1 reads LNHDA; CDR2 reads SQIVND (reference sequence). This CDR3 has 16 residues. The CDR3 is CASTNGIGTGDYGYTF.

Its frequency marks this clonotype as medium-sized. This sequence joins TRBV5-5 and TRBJ2-3; with no DNA, the TCRdb D assignment of TRBD1 cannot be verified. In germline, CDR1 is SGHKS, CDR2 YYEKEE (reference sequence). This CDR3 has 15 amino acids. CDR3 loop: CASSLEGQGTDTQYF.